Shown below are 23 T cell receptor beta chains from a single sample sequenced in a study of OX40 agonist ivuxolimab in advanced cancers. Clones were sequenced by immunoSEQ multiplex PCR, and TCRdb holds only the in-frame ones, with some missing. The table has about 80,000 clones, 85% to 95% seen once. The specimen was CD4+ or CD8+ T cells sorted from blood, collected in a trial of the OX40 agonist ivuxolimab. The receptors shown here come from an adult with an advanced solid tumor such as melanoma, head and neck, liver or kidney cancer.

CDR3 protein: CASSAGTGSLDTQYF. Here the CDR3 DNA reads TGTGCCAGCAGCGCCGGGACAGGGAGTCTAGATACGCAGTATTTT. J is TRBJ2-3 and V is TRBV4-2; TRBD1 aligns across 9 bases. Looked up from germline, CDR1 is LGHNA and CDR2 is YNFKEQ. The ends lost 5 bases at V and 5 bases at J; junction bases unmatched: 8. The CDR3 has 15 residues.

This sequence joins TRBV6-6 and TRBJ2-7, with 7 bases that match TRBD1. The CDR3 has 13 residues. The J segment lost 0 bases and the V segment lost 10 bases, leaving 6 bases of the junction unmatched. Germline V lookup: CDR1 MNHNY, CDR2 SVGAGI (reference sequence). The CDR3 protein is CATRDSSSYEQYF. Here the CDR3 DNA reads TGTGCCACCAGGGACAGCAGCTCCTACGAGCAGTACTTC.

The chain has TRBV7-2 and TRBJ1-5; TRBD1 matches 8 bases. From germline, CDR1 is SGHTA and CDR2 FQGNSA. This CDR3 has 14 amino acids. Unmatched junction bases numbered 2, after V lost 5 bases and J lost 2 bases. DNA of the CDR3: TGTGCCAGCAGCAACAGGGGGGGCAATCAGCCCCAGCATTTT. It specifies CASSNRGGNQPQHF.

The chain joins TRBV27 to TRBJ2-5, with 9 nucleotides matching TRBD2. Germline-derived CDR1 and CDR2 are MNHEY and SMNVEV (reference sequence). The CDR3 covers 17 residues. V was clipped by 6 bases and J by 1 base; unmatched bases: 12. The CDR3 here is CASRERLAVDFQETQYF. The CDR3 DNA is TGTGCCAGCAGAGAACGACTAGCGGTGGATTTCCAAGAGACCCAGTACTTC.

The chain has TRBV6-1 and TRBJ2-2; D is unresolved. This CDR3 comprises 15 residues. Germline CDR1 and CDR2: MNHNS and SASEGT. Trimming cost V 0 bases and J 1 base, with 6 bases left between them. The CDR3 sequence is CASSEARGNTGELFF. As DNA, the CDR3 is TGTGCCAGCAGTGAAGCAAGAGGGAACACCGGGGAGCTGTTTTTT.

This rearrangement joins TRBV9 to TRBJ2-6, with 8 bases that match TRBD1. The CDR3 covers 18 residues. The ends lost 0 bases at V and 2 bases at J; junction bases unmatched: 7. Per the germline V gene, CDR1 is SGDLS and CDR2 is YYNGEE. CDR3 sequence reads: CASSVVPQGAAGANVLTF. The CDR3 region has the DNA TGTGCCAGCAGCGTAGTCCCCCAGGGGGCGGCTGGGGCCAACGTCCTGACTTTC.

The rearrangement joins TRBV5-6 to TRBJ2-7, with TRBD2 matching over 7 bases. CDR3 size: 15 residues. Germline V gives CDR1 SGHDT, CDR2 YYEEEE. V gave up 0 bases and J gave up 4 bases; unmatched junction bases: 7. CDR3: CASSLGGGSGYEQYF. For the CDR3, the DNA is TGTGCCAGCAGCTTGGGGGGCGGGAGTGGGTACGAGCAGTACTTC.

The genes are TRBV4-1 and TRBJ1-4; 8 nucleotides match TRBD1. This CDR3 comprises 17 residues. Germline lookup yields CDR1 MGHRA and CDR2 YSYEKL. Germline trimming cut 4 bases from V and 8 bases from J; bases unmatched to any gene: 15. DNA of the CDR3: TGCGCCAGCAGCCGTTTTAGTAGGGCAGGGGGCGGCGAAAAACTGTTTTTT. Its protein is CASSRFSRAGGGEKLFF.

The V and J genes are TRBV19 and TRBJ2-5; 11 bases align to TRBD2. CDR1 LNHDA and CDR2 SQIVND come from the germline V gene (reference sequence). The ends lost 4 bases at V and 5 bases at J; junction bases unmatched: 9. The CDR3 length is 16 residues. CDR3 loop: CASSKGLAAWVETQYF. The CDR3 coding sequence is TGTGCCAGTAGTAAGGGACTAGCGGCTTGGGTTGAGACCCAGTACTTC.

CDR3 in amino acids: CASSLGRGLEGAGELFF. CDR3 in DNA: TGCGCCAGCAGCTTGGGCAGAGGTCTCGAAGGCGCCGGGGAGCTGTTTTTT. This chain joins TRBV5-1 and TRBJ2-2, with D uncertain. Germline CDR1 and CDR2: SGHRS and YFSETQ. The ends were cut back, 0 bases at V and 6 bases at J, with 18 bases in the middle. There are 17 residues in the CDR3.

The CDR3 DNA is TGTGCCAGCAGCTTAACGGGGACTAGCGGCACAGATACGCAGTATTTT. This gives the protein CASSLTGTSGTDTQYF. The genes are TRBV7-3 and TRBJ2-3, with 10 bases lining up with TRBD2. CDR1 and CDR2 (germline): SGHTA, FQGTGA. The J segment lost 1 base and the V segment lost 0 bases, leaving 1 base of the junction unmatched. CDR3 length: 16 amino acids. The full variable domain, rest sourced from reference TRBV7-3 and TRBJ2-3, is GAGVSQTPSNKVTEKGKYVELRCDPISGHTALYWYRQSLGQGPEFLIYFQGTGAADDSGLPNDRFFAVRPEGSVSTLKIQRTERGDSAVYLCASSLTGTSGTDTQYFGPGTRLTVL.

The sample holds one count of this clone. The rearrangement uses TRBV6-1 and TRBJ2-7; D gene uncertain. CDR1 and CDR2 from the germline V gene are MNHNS and SASEGT. Trimming stripped 1 base from V and 2 bases from J, with 3 bases between. CDR3 length: 12 residues. CDR3 region: CASSEGAYEQYF. CDR3 DNA sequence: TGTGCCAGCAGTGAAGGGGCCTACGAGCAGTACTTC.

The sample holds a few counts of this clone. This chain links TRBV5-1 with TRBJ2-2, with a possible D match to TRBD2 (5 bases). This CDR3 is 16 amino acids long. In germline, CDR1 is SGHRS, CDR2 YFSETQ. V lost 1 base, J lost 3 bases, and 13 bases lay in between. Here the CDR3 reads CASSLNPSLDTGELFF. In DNA form, the CDR3 reads TGCGCCAGCAGCTTGAATCCTAGCTTAGACACCGGGGAGCTGTTTTTT.

This clone has just a few counts. The rearrangement joins TRBV18 to TRBJ2-3; D unresolved. V was cut by 2 bases and J by 2 bases, with 14 bases left in between. CDR1 and CDR2 from the germline V gene are KGHSH and LQKENI. The CDR3 runs to 16 residues. CDR3 sequence: CASSPGKGQFTDTQYF. DNA for the CDR3: TGTGCCAGCTCACCAGGGAAAGGGCAATTCACAGATACGCAGTATTTT.

The chain employs TRBV9 and TRBJ2-2, with D perhaps matching TRBD1 or TRBD2 (6 bases each). CDR1 is SGDLS and CDR2 is YYNGEE in the germline V gene. The CDR3 length is 15 residues. V shed 4 bases and J shed 6 bases, with 16 bases lying between them. The CDR3 reads CASSIDRRRAGELFF. The CDR3 region has the DNA TGTGCCAGCAGCATAGACAGGAGGAGGGCCGGGGAGCTGTTTTTT. The full variable domain, in which reference TRBV9 and TRBJ2-2 provide the parts outside the CDR3, is DSGVTQTPKHLITATGQRVTLRCSPRSGDLSVYWYQQSLDQGLQFLIQYYNGEERAKGNILERFSAQQFPDLHSELNLSSLELGDSALYFCASSIDRRRAGELFFGEGSRLTVL.

This chain uses TRBV11-2 with TRBJ1-4; D is possibly TRBD1 (6 bases). V lost 1 base, J lost 8 bases, and 14 bases lay in between. Germline V gene sequence: CDR1 SGHAT, CDR2 FQNNGV. The CDR3 is 15 amino acids. The CDR3 is CASSLVQGFGEKLFF. CDR3 in DNA: TGTGCCAGCAGCTTAGTACAGGGATTCGGGGAAAAACTGTTTTTT.

CDR3 sequence (DNA): TGTGCCAGCAGTTCCGAGGCGAACACTGAAGCTTTCTTT. It is translated as CASSSEANTEAFF. The chain is built from TRBV2 and TRBJ1-1; D uncertain. Germline V gene sequence: CDR1 SNHLY, CDR2 FYNNEI. CDR3 size: 13 residues. The ends were cut back, 5 bases at V and 1 base at J, with 8 bases in the middle.

The J gene is TRBJ2-7, the V gene TRBV11-2; 7 nucleotides match TRBD1. The CDR3 contains 13 residues. The V and J ends lost 5 bases and 2 bases, in that order; junction bases with no gene match: 3. Germline loops: CDR1 SGHAT, CDR2 FQNNGV. The CDR3, as DNA: TGTGCCAGCAGCAACGGACAGGCCTACGAGCAGTACTTC. Protein: CASSNGQAYEQYF.

Concerning this clone: At one of its ends the junction is not consistent with the germline gene, which may arise from a read error. The genes are TRBV7-6 and TRBJ2-2; no reliable D call. CDR1 is SGHVS and CDR2 is FNYEAQ in the germline V gene. This CDR3 spans 14 amino acids. The CDR3 DNA is TGTGCCAGCAGCCAGGTCTCGAACCCCGGGGAGCTGTTTTTT. This translates into CASSQVSNPGELFF.

This chain uses TRBV7-8 with TRBJ2-1; a weak D match, TRBD1 (6 bases). There are 15 residues in the CDR3. Germline V gene lookup returns CDR1 SGHVS and CDR2 FQNEAQ. V was trimmed by 5 bases and J by 5 bases, leaving 16 bases between them. As DNA, the CDR3 is TGTGCCAGCAGCCCAAGTTCGGGACACAACAATGAGCAGTTCTTC. As protein: CASSPSSGHNNEQFF.

This clone is categorized as medium-sized. This rearrangement joins TRBV6-6 to TRBJ2-1; perhaps TRBD2 as D (6 bases). This CDR3 is built from 15 residues. Germline V lookup: CDR1 MNHNY, CDR2 SVGAGI (reference sequence). V shed 2 bases and J shed 4 bases, with 12 bases lying between them. The CDR3 reads CASSYAGGMYNEQFF. CDR3 bases: TGTGCCAGCAGTTACGCCGGGGGAATGTACAATGAGCAGTTCTTC.

The table lists this clone with a count of one. The rearrangement uses TRBV29-1 and TRBJ1-1; D not certain. Germline V CDR1 and CDR2: SQVTM, ANQGSEA. The CDR3 is 14 amino acids. The V and J ends lost 6 bases and 5 bases respectively, with 19 bases between them. Written as DNA, the CDR3 is TGCAGCGTCAATCCGACCGCCGTTGCTACTGAAGCTTTCTTT. Amino acids: CSVNPTAVATEAFF. Complete variable domain (other parts from reference TRBV29-1 and TRBJ1-1): SAVISQKPSRDICQRGTSLTIQCQVDSQVTMMFWYRQQPGQSLTLIATANQGSEATYESGFVIDKFPISRPNLTFSTLTVSNMSPEDSSIYLCSVNPTAVATEAFFGQGTRLTVV.

V is TRBV18 and J is TRBJ2-2; D is possibly TRBD2 (5 bases). The germline CDR1 and CDR2 sequences are KGHSH and LQKENI. CDR3 size: 17 residues. The germline V and J ends were trimmed by 3 bases and 0 bases, with 14 bases remaining between them. The DNA for the CDR3 is TGTGCCAGCTCACCGTCGACGGCACTAGCGAACACCGGGGAGCTGTTTTTT. Protein product: CASSPSTALANTGELFF.